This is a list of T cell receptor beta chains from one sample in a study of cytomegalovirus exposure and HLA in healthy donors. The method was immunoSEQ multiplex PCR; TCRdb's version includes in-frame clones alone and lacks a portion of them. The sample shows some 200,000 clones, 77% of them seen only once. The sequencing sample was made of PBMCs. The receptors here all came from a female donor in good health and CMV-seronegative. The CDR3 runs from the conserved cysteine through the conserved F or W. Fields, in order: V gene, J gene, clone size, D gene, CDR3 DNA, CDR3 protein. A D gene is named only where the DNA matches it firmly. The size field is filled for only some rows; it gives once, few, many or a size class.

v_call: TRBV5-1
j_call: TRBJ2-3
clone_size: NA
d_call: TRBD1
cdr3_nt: TGCGCCAGCAGCCTGAGACAGGGGCTGAGCACAGATACGCAGTATTTT
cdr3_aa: CASSLRQGLSTDTQYF

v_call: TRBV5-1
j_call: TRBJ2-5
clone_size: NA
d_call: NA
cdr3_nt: TGCGCCAGCAGCTTGTCTAGGGGGGGAGAGACCCAGTACTTC
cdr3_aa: CASSLSRGGETQYF

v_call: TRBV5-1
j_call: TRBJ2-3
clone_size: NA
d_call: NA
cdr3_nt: TGCGCCAGCAGCTTGCTTGACACTTCTAGCACAGATACGCAGTATTTT
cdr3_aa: CASSLLDTSSTDTQYF

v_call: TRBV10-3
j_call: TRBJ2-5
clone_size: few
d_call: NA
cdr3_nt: TGTGCCATCAGTGACCCAGGGTTTCAAGAGACCCAGTACTTC
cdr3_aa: CAISDPGFQETQYF

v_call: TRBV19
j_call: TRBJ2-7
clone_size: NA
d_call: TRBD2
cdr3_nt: TGTGCCAGTAGTATAGGGGCGGGAGGAGGCTACGAGCAGTACTTC
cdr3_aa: CASSIGAGGGYEQYF

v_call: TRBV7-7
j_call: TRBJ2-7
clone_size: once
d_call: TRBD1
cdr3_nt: TGTGCCAGCAGCTTATCCTGGACAGGGAAGGCCTACGAGCAGTACTTC
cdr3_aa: CASSLSWTGKAYEQYF

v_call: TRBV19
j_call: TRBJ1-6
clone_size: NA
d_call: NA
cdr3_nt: TGTGCCAGTACCTATCGGGGGGGATCACCCCTCCACTTT
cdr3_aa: CASTYRGGSPLHF

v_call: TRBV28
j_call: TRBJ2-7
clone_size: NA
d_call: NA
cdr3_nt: TGTGCCAGCAGTCAACCGGCTAGTGGAGCATCCTACGAGCAGTACTTC
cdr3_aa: CASSQPASGASYEQYF

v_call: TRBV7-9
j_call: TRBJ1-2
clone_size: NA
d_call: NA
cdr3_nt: TGTGCCAGCAGCCCAGGAGGGACCCAGGTTCTCTCTGGCTACACCTTC
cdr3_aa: CASSPGGTQVLSGYTF

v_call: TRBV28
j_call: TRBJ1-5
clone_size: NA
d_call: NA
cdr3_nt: TGTGCCAGCAGCCCCGTTGTGAGATCCTATTCTCCCCAGCATTTT
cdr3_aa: CASSPVVRSYSPQHF

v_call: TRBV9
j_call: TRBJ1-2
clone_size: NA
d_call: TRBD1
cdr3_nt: TGTGCCAGCAGCGTTTCACAGGGGCCCTATGGCTACACCTTC
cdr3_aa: CASSVSQGPYGYTF

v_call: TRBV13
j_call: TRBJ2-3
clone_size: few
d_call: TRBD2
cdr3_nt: TGTGCCAGCAGCTTAGACCCTGGGGGCGGGAGGGGCACAGATACGCAGTATTTT
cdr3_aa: CASSLDPGGGRGTDTQYF

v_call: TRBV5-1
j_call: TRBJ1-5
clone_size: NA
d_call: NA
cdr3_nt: TGCGCCAGCAGCGAAGGAACAGGTTCCAATCAGCCCCAGCATTTT
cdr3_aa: CASSEGTGSNQPQHF

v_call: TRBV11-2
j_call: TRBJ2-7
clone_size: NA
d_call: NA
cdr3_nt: TGTGCCAGCAGCTTAGATCTAGGGAGTATCCACGAGCAGTACTTC
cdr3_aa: CASSLDLGSIHEQYF

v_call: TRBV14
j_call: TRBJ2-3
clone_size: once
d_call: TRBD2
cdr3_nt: TGTGCCAGCAGCCAGGGAAGAGCGGGGAGTAATACGCAGTATTTT
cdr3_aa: CASSQGRAGSNTQYF

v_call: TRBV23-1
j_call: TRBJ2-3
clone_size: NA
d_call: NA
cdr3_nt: TGCGCCAGGCCGGGACAAACAAGCACAGATACGCAGTATTTT
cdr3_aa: CARPGQTSTDTQYF

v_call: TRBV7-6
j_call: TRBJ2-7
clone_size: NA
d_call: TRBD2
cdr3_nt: TGTGCCAGCAGCTCGGTAAGCGGGGTACGCAACGAGCAGTACTTC
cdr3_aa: CASSSVSGVRNEQYF

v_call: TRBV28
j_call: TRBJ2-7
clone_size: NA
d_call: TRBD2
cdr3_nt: TGTGCCAGCAGTTTTGGCGGGAGGGCCTCGCGCGAGCAGTACTTC
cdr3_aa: CASSFGGRASREQYF

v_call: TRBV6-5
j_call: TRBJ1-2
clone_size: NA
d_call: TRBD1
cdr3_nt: TGTGCCAGCAGTTACTACCAAGGGGGCCGTGGCTACACCTTC
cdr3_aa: CASSYYQGGRGYTF

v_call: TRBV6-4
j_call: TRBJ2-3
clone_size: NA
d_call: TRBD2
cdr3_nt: TGTGCCAGCAGTGACTCTATTAGCGGGGCAGATACGCAGTATTTT
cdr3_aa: CASSDSISGADTQYF

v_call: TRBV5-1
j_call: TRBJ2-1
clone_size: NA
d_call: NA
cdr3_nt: TGCGCCAGCAGCTTGGAACGGGGGGCTTACAATGAGCAGTTCTTC
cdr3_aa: CASSLERGAYNEQFF

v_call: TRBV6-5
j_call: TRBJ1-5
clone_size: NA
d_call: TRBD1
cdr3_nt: TGTGCCAGCAGAGCCAAACAGGGGAGTAACCAGCCCCAGCATTTT
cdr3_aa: CASRAKQGSNQPQHF

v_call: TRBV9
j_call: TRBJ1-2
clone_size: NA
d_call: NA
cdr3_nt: TGTGCCAGCAGCGCACAGACAGGACCACGCTATGGCTACACCTTC
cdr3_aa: CASSAQTGPRYGYTF

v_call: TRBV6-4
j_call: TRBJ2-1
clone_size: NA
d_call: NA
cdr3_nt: TGTGCCAGCAGTGTGTTGGCGGGGCCAGACTACAATGAGCAGTTCTTC
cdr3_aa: CASSVLAGPDYNEQFF

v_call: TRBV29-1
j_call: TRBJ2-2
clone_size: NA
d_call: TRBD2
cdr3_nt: TGCAGCGTTGTACATGGGGGGGGACGCACCGGGGAGCTGTTTTTT
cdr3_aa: CSVVHGGGRTGELFF

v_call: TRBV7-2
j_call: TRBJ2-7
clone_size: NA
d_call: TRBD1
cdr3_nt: TGTGCCAGCAGCTTAGAGGGGGGACAGGGACGGCCTTCCTACGAGCAGTACTTC
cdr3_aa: CASSLEGGQGRPSYEQYF

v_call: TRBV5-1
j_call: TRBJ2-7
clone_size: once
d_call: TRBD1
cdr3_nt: TGCGCCAGCAGCGGGGGGACAGGGGGGTCTTACGAGCAGTACTTC
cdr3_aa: CASSGGTGGSYEQYF

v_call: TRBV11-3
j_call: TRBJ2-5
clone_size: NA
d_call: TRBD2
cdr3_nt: TGTGCCAGCAGCTTCTCCGGGACTAGGGACCAAGAGACCCAGTACTTC
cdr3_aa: CASSFSGTRDQETQYF

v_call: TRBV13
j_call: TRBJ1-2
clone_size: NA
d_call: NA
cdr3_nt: TGTGCCAGCAGCTTACAAGGCCCAGGGGCCAACTATGGCTACACCTTC
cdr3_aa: CASSLQGPGANYGYTF

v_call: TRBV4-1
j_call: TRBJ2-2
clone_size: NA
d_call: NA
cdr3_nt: TGCGCCAGCACTCCCTGGGGGCAGGGGAACACCGGGGAGCTGTTTTTT
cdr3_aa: CASTPWGQGNTGELFF

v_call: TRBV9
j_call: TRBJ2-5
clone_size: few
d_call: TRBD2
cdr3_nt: TGTGCCAGCAGCGTAACTGGACTAGCGGGGGGACCATGGGGGACCCAGTACTTC
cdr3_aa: CASSVTGLAGGPWGTQYF

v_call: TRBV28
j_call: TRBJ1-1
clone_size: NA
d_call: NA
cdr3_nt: TGTGCCAGCGGGCAGACCGACAGGATCGAAGCTTTCTTT
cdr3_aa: CASGQTDRIEAFF

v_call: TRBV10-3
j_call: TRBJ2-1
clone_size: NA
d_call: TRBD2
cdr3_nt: TGTGCCATAACTAGCGTCAATGAGCAGTTCTTC
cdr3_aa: CAITSVNEQFF

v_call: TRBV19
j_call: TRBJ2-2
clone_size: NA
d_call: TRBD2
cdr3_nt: TGTGCCAGTAGTCCTAGCGGGAGGCCCTACACCGGGGAGCTGTTTTTT
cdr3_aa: CASSPSGRPYTGELFF

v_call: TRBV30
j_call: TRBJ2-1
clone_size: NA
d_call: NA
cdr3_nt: NA
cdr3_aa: CAWAGGASRFF

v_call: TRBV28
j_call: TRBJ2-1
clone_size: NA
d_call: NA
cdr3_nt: TGTGCCAGCAGTTTATTGAGGAATGAGCAGTTCTTC
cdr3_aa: CASSLLRNEQFF

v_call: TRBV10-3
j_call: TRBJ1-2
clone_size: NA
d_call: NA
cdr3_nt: TGTGCCATCAGTGTGGGGGACATCAGGTCTTATGGCTACACCTTC
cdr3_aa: CAISVGDIRSYGYTF

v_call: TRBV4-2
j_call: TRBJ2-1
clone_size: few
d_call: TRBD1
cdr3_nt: TGTGCCAGCAGCCAAGATGGCGGGACAGGGGGAAATGAGCAGTTCTTC
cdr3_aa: CASSQDGGTGGNEQFF

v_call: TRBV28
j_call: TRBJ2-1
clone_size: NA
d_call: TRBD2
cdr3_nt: TGTGCCAGCAGTTCCCCTTCTACTAGCGGGAGCTCCGGTGAGCAGTTCTTC
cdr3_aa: CASSSPSTSGSSGEQFF

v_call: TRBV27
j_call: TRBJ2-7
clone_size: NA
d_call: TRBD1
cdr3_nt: TGTGCCAGCAGTAGCAGGGGGAAGGGCCACGAGCAGTACTTC
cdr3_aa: CASSSRGKGHEQYF

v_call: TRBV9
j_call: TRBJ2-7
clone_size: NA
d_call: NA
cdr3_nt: TGTGCCAGCAGCGGGGGGGGCGGGTACGAGCAGTACTTC
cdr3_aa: CASSGGGGYEQYF

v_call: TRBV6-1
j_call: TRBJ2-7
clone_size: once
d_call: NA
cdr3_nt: TGTGCCAGCACCGGAGGCTCCCGAGATGAGCAGTACTTC
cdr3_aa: CASTGGSRDEQYF

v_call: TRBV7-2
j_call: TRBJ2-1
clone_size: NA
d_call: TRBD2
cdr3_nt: TGTGCCAGCAGCTTAGGGCTAGCGGGGGGCGAGAATGAGCAGTTCTTC
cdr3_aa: CASSLGLAGGENEQFF

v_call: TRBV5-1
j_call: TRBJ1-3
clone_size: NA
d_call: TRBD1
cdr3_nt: TGCGCCAGCAGCGGGCGGACAGGGAACTCTGGAAACACCATATATTTT
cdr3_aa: CASSGRTGNSGNTIYF

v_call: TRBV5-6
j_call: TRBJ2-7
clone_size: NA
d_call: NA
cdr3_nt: TGTGCCAGCAGCTTGGGGCAGATTTACGAGCAGTACTTC
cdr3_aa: CASSLGQIYEQYF

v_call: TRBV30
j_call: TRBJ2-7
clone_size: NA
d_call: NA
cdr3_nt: TGTGCCTGGAGTGTTCGAGACTACGAGCAGTACTTC
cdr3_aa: CAWSVRDYEQYF

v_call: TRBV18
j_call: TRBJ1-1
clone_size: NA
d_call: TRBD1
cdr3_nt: TGTGCCAGCTCACCACCGACGGGACAGATGAACACTGAAGCTTTCTTT
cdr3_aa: CASSPPTGQMNTEAFF

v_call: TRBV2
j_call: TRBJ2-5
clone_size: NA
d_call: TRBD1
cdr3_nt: TGTGCCAGCACAACCGACAGGGTGGTAGAGACCCAGTACTTC
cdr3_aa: CASTTDRVVETQYF

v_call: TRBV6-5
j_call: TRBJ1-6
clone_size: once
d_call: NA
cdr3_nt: TGTGCCAGCACCCGTGCATGGGACACAAATTCACCCCTCCACTTT
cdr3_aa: CASTRAWDTNSPLHF

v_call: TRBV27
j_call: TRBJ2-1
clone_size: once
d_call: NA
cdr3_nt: TGTGCCAGCAGAGGGGGTTGGAGCTCCTACAATGAGCAGTTCTTC
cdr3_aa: CASRGGWSSYNEQFF

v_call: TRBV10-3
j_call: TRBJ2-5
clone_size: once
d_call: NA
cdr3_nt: TGTGCCACCAGTCAGCGGCAGGGGGGCCAAGAGACCCAGTACTTC
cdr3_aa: CATSQRQGGQETQYF

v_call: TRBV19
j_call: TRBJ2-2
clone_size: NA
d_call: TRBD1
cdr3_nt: TGTGCCAGTAGTAGGGACAGGGGTAACACCGGGGAGCTGTTTTTT
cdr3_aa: CASSRDRGNTGELFF

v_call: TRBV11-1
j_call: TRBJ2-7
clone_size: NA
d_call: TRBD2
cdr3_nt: TGTGCCAGCAGCTTCGGGACTAGCGGGAGGGTCCCCGGCGAGCAGTACTTC
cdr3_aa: CASSFGTSGRVPGEQYF

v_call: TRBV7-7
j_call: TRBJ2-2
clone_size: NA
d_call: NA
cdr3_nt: TGTGCTAGCAGCTCAACACCTAGCGAGAACACCGGGGAGCTGTTTTTT
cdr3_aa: CASSSTPSENTGELFF

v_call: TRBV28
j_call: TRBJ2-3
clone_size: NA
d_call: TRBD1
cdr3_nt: TGTGCCAGCAGTATCCCCTTGGGACAGGGGGAATTATGGGCAGATACGCAGTATTTT
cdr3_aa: CASSIPLGQGELWADTQYF

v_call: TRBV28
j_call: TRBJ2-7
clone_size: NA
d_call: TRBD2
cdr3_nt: TGTGCCACCTTTAGCGGGTCAAATCCCTACGAGCAGTACTTC
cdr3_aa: CATFSGSNPYEQYF

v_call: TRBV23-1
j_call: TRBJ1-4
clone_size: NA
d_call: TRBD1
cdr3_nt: TGCGCCAGCAGTTCCGGGACAGGGCGTGAAAAACTGTTTTTT
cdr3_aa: CASSSGTGREKLFF